This T cell receptor (beta chain) was captured in a study of tumor and adjacent non-tumor tissue in lung cancer. Overall study context: Patients were aged about 30 to 80, roughly 9 men and about five women, stage I to III.

This sample's RNA came from whole unsorted tissue. The study's findings and limits: Top 100 clones took a larger repertoire share in normal lung.

On this clonotype itself: The antigen remains unidentified. The conserved final phenylalanine or tryptophan is absent from the CDR3, which likely points to a read error. The limits of the CDR3 on the DNA are not certain, so only TCRdb's listed CDR3 is given.

The library came from three nested PCR rounds adapted from ARM-PCR protocols. Using its own MiXCR run on the multiplex PCR reads, TCRdb lists one record per CDR3 protein. Here the sample spans over 110,000 distinct CDR3 sequences, roughly 70% being singletons. The CDR3 totals 12 residues, both ends included. Germline values: CDR1 DFQATT, CDR2 SNEGSKA (reference sequence). The sequence was collected from a man in his sixties with small cell lung cancer. V and J are TRBV20-1 and TRBJ2-1; the D call of TRBD2 is as the table states it, not checked on the DNA. The sequencing input was lung tumor tissue. CDR3 sequence reads: CSAGTREDEQFS.